Listed below are T cell receptor beta chains from one sample, sequenced in a study of T cells in Graves' hyperthyroidism and ophthalmopathy. TCRdb ran MiXCR on the multiplex PCR reads and lists one entry per CDR3 protein. The sample consists of 490,000 or so distinct CDR3 sequences, 20% to 25% of them appearing once. Material for sequencing was blood. The receptors come from a woman in her 70s with Graves' ophthalmopathy. Each CDR3 is given with its conserved first and last residue. A D gene is named only where the DNA matches it firmly. Size is stated for part of the rows, as once, few or many counts, or as a class when the clone is expanded.

TRBD2	.	TRBJ2-7	TRBV27	CASRRLAVYEQYF	TGTGCCAGCAGACGACTAGCGGTCTACGAGCAGTACTTC
.	.	TRBJ2-2	TRBV7-2	CALSQGGELFF	TGTGCCCTTAGTCAGGGCGGGGAGCTGTTTTTT
TRBD2	many	TRBJ2-1	TRBV20-1	CSARAPLAGGYNEQFF	TGCAGTGCTAGAGCTCCTTTAGCGGGAGGTTACAATGAGCAGTTCTTC
.	many	TRBJ1-5	TRBV2	CASSEWGGQPQHF	TGTGCCAGCAGTGAATGGGGGGGTCAGCCCCAGCATTTT
.	few	TRBJ2-5	TRBV14	CASSQDWIGTQYF	TGTGCCAGCAGCCAAGATTGGATCGGGACCCAGTACTTC
.	few	TRBJ2-5	TRBV28	CASSPFMGLETQYF	TGTGCCAGCAGTCCTTTCATGGGGCTCGAGACCCAGTACTTC
.	few	TRBJ2-2	TRBV6-1	CASIMEVGAGELFF	TGTGCCAGCATTATGGAGGTGGGGGCCGGGGAGCTGTTTTTT
.	many	TRBJ2-2	TRBV6-1	CASRKESVAGELFF	TGTGCCAGCAGAAAAGAAAGCGTAGCCGGGGAGCTGTTTTTT
.	many	TRBJ2-5	TRBV28	CASSLQVSGQETQYF	TGTGCCAGCAGTTTACAGGTCTCGGGACAAGAGACCCAGTACTTC
TRBD2	many	TRBJ2-3	TRBV7-6	CASSFQTAGTEDTQYF	TGTGCCAGCAGCTTCCAGACAGCGGGAACGGAAGATACGCAGTATTTT
.	.	TRBJ1-4	TRBV7-2	CASSYRLPPTNEKLFF	TGTGCCAGCAGCTACAGGTTACCACCAACTAATGAAAAACTGTTTTTT
.	.	TRBJ1-1	TRBV6-4	CASSRPTWEGEPMNTEAFF	TGTGCCAGCAGTCGACCGACTTGGGAGGGAGAACCTATGAACACTGAAGCTTTCTTT
.	many	TRBJ2-5	TRBV2	CASNGQQETQYF	TGTGCCAGCAATGGACAACAAGAGACCCAGTACTTC
.	few	TRBJ2-3	TRBV2	CASRPDRDTQYF	TGTGCCAGCAGGCCAGACCGAGATACGCAGTATTTT
.	.	TRBJ2-7	TRBV2	CASSQDLHTYEQYF	TGCGCCAGCAGCCAAGATTTACACACCTACGAGCAGTACTTC
.	many	TRBJ2-7	TRBV3-1	CASSRTRDAYEQYF	TGTGCCAGCAGCCGTACGCGGGACGCCTACGAGCAGTACTTC
.	few	TRBJ2-2	TRBV7-9	CASSLSWGFTGELFF	TGTGCCAGCAGCCTTAGCTGGGGGTTCACCGGGGAGCTGTTTTTT
.	few	TRBJ1-1	TRBV24-1	CATSDAGENTEAFF	TGTGCCACCAGTGATGCAGGGGAAAACACTGAAGCTTTCTTT
TRBD1	many	TRBJ2-7	TRBV7-2	CASSLMTGGYEQYF	TGTGCCAGCAGCCTAATGACAGGGGGCTACGAGCAGTACTTC
.	.	TRBJ2-7	TRBV19	CASSTSGRGPYEQYF	TGTGCCAGTAGTACCTCGGGGCGGGGGCCCTACGAGCAGTACTTC
TRBD2	.	TRBJ2-1	TRBV6-1	CASRQSGRGLSSYNEQFF	TGTGCCAGCCGGCAGAGCGGGAGAGGGTTAAGCTCCTACAATGAGCAGTTCTTC
.	many	TRBJ2-5	TRBV30	CAWSVLAAETQYF	TGTGCCTGGAGTGTACTAGCAGCGGAGACCCAGTACTTC
TRBD1	many	TRBJ2-3	TRBV27	CASSTRGFTDTQYF	TGTGCCAGCAGTACCAGGGGGTTCACAGATACGCAGTATTTT
.	few	TRBJ2-3	TRBV6-1	CASSERGSTDTQYF	TGTGCCAGCAGTGAAAGGGGGAGCACAGATACGCAGTATTTT
.	.	TRBJ1-2	TRBV20-1	CSAGDPLSSYTF	TGCAGTGCTGGAGATCCCCTTTCTAGCTACACCTTC
.	.	TRBJ1-2	TRBV20-1	CSARGHTVYGYTF	TGCAGTGCTAGAGGGCATACTGTCTATGGCTACACCTTC
TRBD2	many	TRBJ2-7	TRBV7-9	CASSPLAGESYEQYF	TGTGCCAGCAGCCCTCTAGCGGGAGAGTCCTACGAGCAGTACTTC
.	.	TRBJ2-3	TRBV6-1	CASSSRALADTQYF	TGTGCCAGCAGTTCCAGGGCGTTAGCAGATACGCAGTATTTT
TRBD1	few	TRBJ1-2	TRBV5-1	CASSPAGGATYYGYTF	TGCGCCAGCAGCCCCGCAGGGGGTGCAACCTACTATGGCTACACCTTC
.	many	TRBJ2-3	TRBV2	CASSLPGLTTDTQYF	TGTGCCAGCAGCCTCCCGGGACTCACCACAGATACGCAGTATTTT
TRBD2	few	TRBJ2-1	TRBV28	CASSGASGRPYNEQFF	TGTGCCAGCAGTGGGGCTAGCGGGAGACCCTACAATGAGCAGTTCTTC
TRBD2	once	TRBJ2-7	TRBV29-1	CSVVKILAGAYNEQYF	TGCAGCGTTGTAAAGATACTAGCGGGAGCCTACAATGAGCAGTACTTC
TRBD2	.	TRBJ2-3	TRBV20-1	CSARDGAGGADTQYF	TGCAGTGCTAGAGATGGAGCGGGAGGGGCAGATACGCAGTATTTT
TRBD2	many	TRBJ2-3	TRBV27	CASSFSSGSTDTQYF	TGTGCCAGCAGTTTTTCTAGCGGGAGCACAGATACGCAGTATTTT
.	.	TRBJ1-1	TRBV19	CACSILNTEAFF	TGTGCCTGTAGTATCTTGAACACTGAAGCTTTCTTT
TRBD1	many	TRBJ2-7	TRBV29-1	CSVGQGISYEQYF	TGCAGCGTTGGACAGGGAATTTCCTACGAGCAGTACTTC
.	few	TRBJ1-1	TRBV5-1	CASSLDGAPDTEAFF	TGCGCCAGCAGCTTGGATGGGGCCCCGGACACTGAAGCTTTCTTT
.	many	TRBJ1-1	TRBV6-1	CASSSSPGGTEAFF	TGTGCCAGCAGCTCCTCCCCCGGCGGCACTGAAGCTTTCTTT
.	few	TRBJ2-5	TRBV9	CASSGDGFGETQYF	TGTGCCAGCAGCGGGGATGGATTTGGGGAGACCCAGTACTTC
.	many	TRBJ2-7	TRBV5-1	CASSDSYEQYF	TGTGCCAGCAGCGATTCCTACGAGCAGTACTTC
.	few	TRBJ2-5	TRBV11-2	CASSIMARGGRETQYF	TGTGCCAGCAGCATTATGGCAAGGGGGGGGCGTGAGACCCAGTACTTC
.	many	TRBJ1-1	TRBV20-1	CSARSQGRGSTEAFF	TGCAGTGCTAGATCCCAAGGAAGGGGGTCCACTGAAGCTTTCTTT
TRBD1	few	TRBJ1-1	TRBV19	CASSWTGGSEAFF	TGTGCCAGTAGTTGGACAGGCGGTTCTGAAGCTTTCTTT
.	few	TRBJ2-3	TRBV4-1	CASSQGGSFTDTQYF	TGCGCCAGCAGCCAGGGTGGGAGCTTCACAGATACGCAGTATTTT
.	.	TRBJ2-5	TRBV3-1	CASSQVRDFQETQYF	TGTGCCAGCAGCCAAGTCCGGGACTTCCAAGAGACCCAGTACTTC
.	many	TRBJ2-3	TRBV28	CATRADTQYF	TGTGCCACAAGAGCAGATACGCAGTATTTT
TRBD1	.	TRBJ2-7	TRBV2	CASRLETGTGVEQYF	TGTGCCAGCAGGTTAGAAACCGGGACAGGGGTCGAGCAGTACTTC